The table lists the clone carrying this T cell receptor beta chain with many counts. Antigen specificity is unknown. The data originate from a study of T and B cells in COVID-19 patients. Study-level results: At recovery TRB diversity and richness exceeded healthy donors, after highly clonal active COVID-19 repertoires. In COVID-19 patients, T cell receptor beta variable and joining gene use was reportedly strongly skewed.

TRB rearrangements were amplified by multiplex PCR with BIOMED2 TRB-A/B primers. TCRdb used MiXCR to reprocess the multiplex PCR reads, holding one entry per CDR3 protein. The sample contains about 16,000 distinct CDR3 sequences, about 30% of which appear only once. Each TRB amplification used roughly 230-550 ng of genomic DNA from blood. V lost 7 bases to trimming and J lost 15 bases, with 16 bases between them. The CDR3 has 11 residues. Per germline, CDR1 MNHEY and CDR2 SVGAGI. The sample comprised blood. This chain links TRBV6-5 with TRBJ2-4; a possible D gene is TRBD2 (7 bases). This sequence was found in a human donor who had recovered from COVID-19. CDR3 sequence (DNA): TGTGCCAGCATAGAGCGGGACATTAGGTACTTC. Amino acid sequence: CASIERDIRYF.